This TCR beta chain appears in the sequencing data of a study of blood T cell repertoires in COVID-19. About the study: COVID-19 samples, acute and convalescent, were from the United States, Italy and Spain. Nucleic acid was either cDNA or gDNA, and it came from T cells, B-cell-depleted T cells, or PBMCs.

Source study methods: Counts of nucleated cells, estimated from reference gene primer amplification, were obtained. Some clones are missing from TCRdb's copy, which holds only in-frame ones; the method was immunoSEQ multiplex PCR. V, J and clone size reflect that table, while D and trimming were determined from the DNA. The table records about 120,000 clones, 65% to 80% of them present only once. This clone was seen only once. The CDR3 runs to 17 residues. The trim removed 8 bases at V and 2 bases at J, leaving 12 bases unmatched. The germline V gene encodes CDR1 SNHLY and CDR2 FYNNEI. J is TRBJ2-3 and V is TRBV2; TRBD2 agrees at 11 bases. The origin of this receptor is a human donor with acute or convalescent COVID-19. The donor label of this sample is uncertain. The sequencing input was peripheral blood. The CDR3 reads CASRRSGGAKSTDTQYF. In DNA form, the CDR3 reads TGTGCCAGCCGGCGTAGCGGGGGGGCCAAGTCCACAGATACGCAGTATTTT.